Below, one TCR beta chain is given with its context. Original processing methods: The assay estimated nucleated cells by amplifying reference gene primers. The protocol was immunoSEQ multiplex PCR, while the TCRdb copy is restricted to in-frame clones and leaves out a portion. D and trimming come from the DNA, and the V and J calls and clone size come from that table. Of approximately 74,000 clones listed, over 75% are singletons. This specimen belongs to a study of blood T cell repertoires in COVID-19. Across the whole study: Nucleic acid was either cDNA or gDNA, and it came from T cells, B-cell-depleted T cells, or PBMCs.

The sequence came from a woman aged 60-75 years with acute or convalescent COVID-19. Sequences were obtained from peripheral blood.

The CDR3 DNA is TGCAGTGCTAGTGCCGGGACTAGTCTGAATGAGCAGTTCTTC. Translating it yields CSASAGTSLNEQFF. V usage is TRBV20-1 and J usage is TRBJ2-1, with 8 positions matching TRBD2. CDR1 and CDR2 from the germline V gene are DFQATT and SNEGSKA (reference sequence). This CDR3 contains 14 residues. V dropped 3 bases and J dropped 7; count of bases not matched to a gene: 8.